These 3 T cell receptor beta chains originate from one sample sequenced in a study of T cells in Graves' hyperthyroidism and ophthalmopathy. Researchers took RNA transcripts and amplified the TCR beta CDR3 regions from them. When the TCR CDR3 underwent first-round RT-PCR, the HTBI primer set was used. MiXCR, applied by TCRdb to the multiplex PCR reads, yields one record per CDR3 protein. The repertoire consists of roughly 600,000 distinct CDR3 sequences, with around 15% occurring once and the leading ten covering around 12%. Sequencing was performed on blood. The receptors shown here come from a woman between 50 and 59 years old with Graves' ophthalmopathy.

The chain is built from TRBV6-1 and TRBJ2-2, with unresolved D. Germline V CDR1 and CDR2: MNHNS, SASEGT. V lost 4 bases, J lost 4 bases, and 7 bases lay in between. The CDR3 has 13 amino acids. CDR3 amino acids: CASSVKSTGELFF. CDR3 nucleotide sequence: TGTGCCAGCAGTGTGAAGAGCACCGGGGAGCTGTTTTTT.

There are many counts of this clonotype. The chain uses TRBV6-1 and TRBJ2-5; D may be TRBD2 (6 bases). Germline loops: CDR1 MNHNS, CDR2 SASEGT. This CDR3 is 17 amino acids long. Trimming took off 5 bases at V and 1 base at J, with 20 bases between the two ends. CDR3: CASSCAGTEGAQETQYF. CDR3 DNA: TGTGCCAGCAGTTGCGCGGGGACGGAGGGAGCCCAAGAGACCCAGTACTTC.

A few counts support this clonotype. The CDR3 DNA sequence: TGTGCCAGCAGTCACAGGGTAGCTGGGGCCAACGTCCTGACTTTC. It is translated as CASSHRVAGANVLTF. The chain combines TRBV28 with TRBJ2-6; a weak D match, TRBD1 (6 bases). The V and J ends lost 5 bases and 2 bases respectively, with 10 bases between them. CDR1 is MDHEN and CDR2 is SYDVKM in the germline V gene. The CDR3 spans 15 residues.